Presented here are 25 T cell receptor beta chains from one specimen sequenced in a study of shared clonotypes between healthy human individuals (dated by TCRdb to the early 2020s). To prepare the library, the immunoSEQ multiplex PCR assay was applied. TCRdb stores this immuneACCESS table with in-frame sequences only. Part of the clones is absent; in the studies checked, under half of the shortfall reflects unresolved V genes, and no reason is known for the rest. Recorded for this sample are approximately 2,200,000 clones; about 93% of them occurred a single time. The top ten hold about 1.5% of the sample. CD8 naive samples consisted of CD45RO-negative cells that were positively selected for CCR7, yielding a CD45RA+CCR7+ population without TemRA cells. The sequenced sample was naive CD8+ T cells from PBMCs. This specimen's cell subset or site label, per the study, means: CD45RA+CCR7+. The receptors were sampled from a man aged 18 to 29 in good health. Some clones in this sample may be carry-over from other donors' samples.

The CDR3 DNA reads as TGTGCCAGCAGCTCTGGCCACTTTAGCGGGAGTGGGACAGATACGCAGTATTTT. Protein sequence: CASSSGHFSGSGTDTQYF. The chain carries TRBV7-9 and TRBJ2-3; 9 nucleotides agree with TRBD2. The germline V gene has CDR1 SEHNR and CDR2 FQNEAQ (reference sequence). CDR3 length equals 18 residues. V shed 4 bases, J shed 3 bases, and the junction held 14 bases outside the gene matches.

The chain is built from TRBV6-5 and TRBJ2-4, with D perhaps assigned TRBD1 or TRBD2 (5 bases each). Trimming stripped 10 bases from V and 0 bases from J, with 13 bases between. Germline values: CDR1 MNHEY, CDR2 SVGAGI. The length of the CDR3 is 14 residues. The CDR3 bases are TGTGCCACCAGAATGGGGGTAGCCAAAAACATTCAGTACTTC. This codes for CATRMGVAKNIQYF.

Points on this clone: At the DNA level, this CDR3 is encoded by other sequences in the same sample as well. This chain uses TRBV6-5 with TRBJ1-5; a weak D match, TRBD1 (5 bases). The CDR3 has 15 residues. The germline V gene has CDR1 MNHEY and CDR2 SVGAGI. The V gene lost 5 bases and the J gene lost 1 base, with 12 bases spanning the gap. CDR3 region: CASSPLGGSNQPQHF. Here the CDR3 DNA reads TGTGCCAGCAGTCCATTGGGGGGGAGCAATCAGCCCCAGCATTTT.

The chain recombines TRBV6-5 with TRBJ2-4, with D perhaps TRBD1 (5 bases). Trimming left V 5 bases short and J 6 bases short, with 8 bases between. The germline V gene encodes CDR1 MNHEY and CDR2 SVGAGI. This CDR3 is built from 12 residues. The CDR3 DNA reads as TGTGCCAGCAGTCCCCAGGGAAACATTCAGTACTTC. Translation gives CASSPQGNIQYF.

This clone was seen more than once but under ten times. The chain uses TRBV29-1 and TRBJ1-1; D gene ambiguous. Per the germline V gene, CDR1 is SQVTM and CDR2 is ANQGSEA. This CDR3 has 11 residues. The V gene lost 4 bases and the J gene lost 8 bases, with 11 bases spanning the gap. CDR3 nucleotides: TGCAGCGTTGTAGGCTTCAGGGAAGCTTTCTTT. Residues: CSVVGFREAFF.

Comment on this clone: The sample holds other DNA sequences that translate to the same CDR3. V is TRBV5-1 and J is TRBJ2-2; D unresolved. The V gene's germline CDR1 is SGHRS and CDR2 YFSETQ. V was clipped by 5 bases and J by 7 bases, with 6 bases between them. CDR3 length: 11 amino acids. CDR3 nucleotides: TGCGCCAGCAGTAGAAGCGGGGAGCTGTTTTTT. Amino acid sequence: CASSRSGELFF.

This chain joins TRBV7-9 and TRBJ2-7; TRBD1 agrees at 8 bases. V gave up 5 bases and J gave up 2 bases; unmatched junction bases: 8. Germline V gene sequence: CDR1 SEHNR, CDR2 FQNEAQ (reference sequence). This CDR3 has 15 amino acids. The DNA of the CDR3 is TGTGCCAGCAGCGGATGGACAGGGTTTGCCTACGAGCAGTACTTC. Translated, it gives CASSGWTGFAYEQYF.

Here the CDR3 reads CASSYIAASEQYF. The DNA of the CDR3 is TGTGCCAGCAGTTACATAGCGGCCTCCGAGCAGTACTTC. This chain joins TRBV6-5 and TRBJ2-7; D perhaps matches TRBD2 (6 bases). The CDR3 extends over 13 amino acids. V gave up 2 bases and J gave up 6 bases, with 11 bases separating them. The germline CDR1 and CDR2 sequences are MNHEY and SVGAGI.

About this clone: Other DNA sequences in the sample encode the same CDR3. This chain uses TRBV7-2 with TRBJ2-7, with a possible D match to TRBD2 (6 bases). Germline CDR1 and CDR2: SGHTA and FQGNSA. Trimming took off 3 bases at V and 0 bases at J, with 9 bases between the two ends. The CDR3 length is 14 residues. CDR3 protein: CASSFGGTSYEQYF. As DNA, the CDR3 is TGTGCCAGCAGCTTTGGCGGGACCTCCTACGAGCAGTACTTC.

This chain connects TRBV30 to TRBJ1-1; D is perhaps TRBD1 (6 bases). The CDR3 is 13 amino acids. The germline gives CDR1 GTSNPN, CDR2 SVGIG (reference sequence). The V gene lost 2 bases and the J gene lost 3 bases, with 10 bases spanning the gap. The CDR3 is CAWSWGPDTEAFF. The CDR3 bases are TGTGCCTGGAGTTGGGGGCCGGACACTGAAGCTTTCTTT.

The chain joins TRBV4-3 to TRBJ2-1; 11 bases fit TRBD2. The CDR3 has 17 residues. Germline lookup yields CDR1 LGHNA and CDR2 YSLEER. Losses at the gene ends were 4 bases for V and 7 bases for J; bases not matched to a gene: 12. In DNA, the CDR3 is TGCGCCAGCAGCCTCATGACCGGGACTAGCGGTGAGAATGAGCAGTTCTTC. This translates into CASSLMTGTSGENEQFF.

The chain uses TRBV7-9 and TRBJ2-5; 8 bases are shared with TRBD1. J lost 5 bases, V lost 4 bases, and 12 bases had no gene match. The CDR3 runs 16 residues. The germline CDR1 and CDR2 sequences are SEHNR and FQNEAQ (reference sequence). The CDR3 sequence: CASSSGTGRRWETQYF. CDR3 nucleotide sequence: TGTGCCAGCAGCTCCGGGACAGGCCGACGGTGGGAGACCCAGTACTTC. Variable domain in full (rest from reference TRBV7-9 and TRBJ2-5): DTGVSQNPRHKITKRGQNVTFRCDPISEHNRLYWYRQTLGQGPEFLTYFQNEAQLEKSRLLSDRFSAERPKGSFSTLEIQRTEQGDSAMYLCASSSGTGRRWETQYFGPGTRLLVL.

The V and J genes are TRBV5-1 and TRBJ2-7; the D is unclear. The CDR3 sequence is 13 residues long. V was pared by 4 bases and J by 3 bases, with 11 bases between. CDR1 is SGHRS, CDR2 YFSETQ, per germline. The DNA for the CDR3 is TGCGCCAGCAGCCTGGCTTGGAACTACGAGCAGTACTTC. This codes for CASSLAWNYEQYF.

Turning to this clone: Compared with germline, one end of the junction differs, possibly owing to a read error. This chain uses TRBV9 with TRBJ1-2, with D tentatively TRBD1 (5 bases). This CDR3 is 12 amino acids long. Looked up from germline, CDR1 is SGDLS and CDR2 is YYNGEE. This CDR3 reads CATSQGGYGYTF. The CDR3 DNA reads TGTGCCACCAGCCAGGGAGGCTATGGCTACACCTTC.

CDR3 in DNA: TGTGCCAGCAGCCAACCCGCCGACTGGGGGGAGACCCAGTACTTC. Encoded protein: CASSQPADWGETQYF. The rearrangement uses TRBV13 and TRBJ2-5; D tentatively fits TRBD1 or TRBD2 (5 bases each). Germline V gene sequence: CDR1 PRHDT, CDR2 FYEKMQ (reference sequence). The CDR3 totals 15 residues. Trimming removed 5 bases at V and 5 bases at J, with 18 bases between.

The chain has TRBV20-1 and TRBJ2-1; D ambiguous. Per the germline V gene, CDR1 is DFQATT and CDR2 is SNEGSKA (reference sequence). Trimming took off 6 bases at V and 7 bases at J, with 7 bases between the two ends. The length of the CDR3 is 10 residues. For the CDR3, the DNA is TGCAGTGCCGCCCCTAATGAGCAGTTCTTC. This codes for CSAAPNEQFF.

The J gene is TRBJ2-7, the V gene TRBV28; TRBD2 aligns across 13 bases. Trimming at V came to 7 bases and at J to 5 bases, leaving 17 bases not matched to a gene. Germline loops: CDR1 MDHEN, CDR2 SYDVKM. The CDR3 runs 18 residues. CDR3 sequence reads: CASTLVTSGRAVLDEQYF. The CDR3 nucleotides read TGTGCCAGCACCCTAGTTACTAGCGGGAGGGCAGTACTGGACGAGCAGTACTTC.

The rearrangement joins TRBV6-5 to TRBJ2-2; D is unclear. Germline-derived CDR1 and CDR2 are MNHEY and SVGAGI. The V end lost 0 bases, the J end lost 5 bases, and 7 bases lay between the germline ends. This CDR3 comprises 14 residues. DNA of the CDR3: TGTGCCAGCAGTTACTCACAGTATACCGGGGAGCTGTTTTTT. Its translation: CASSYSQYTGELFF.

The J gene is TRBJ1-2, the V gene TRBV10-2; 9 positions match TRBD1. V lost 4 bases and J lost 2; bases outside the gene matches: 5. CDR3 length equals 15 residues. CDR1 and CDR2 from the germline V gene are WSHSY and SAAADI. The CDR3 loop is CASSAAGQGNYGYTF. CDR3 DNA sequence: TGCGCCAGCAGTGCTGCAGGACAGGGGAACTATGGCTACACCTTC.

V is TRBV2 and J is TRBJ1-1; no reliable D call. V lost 3 bases and J lost 2, with 4 bases in between. Germline V lookup: CDR1 SNHLY, CDR2 FYNNEI. The CDR3 runs to 12 residues. In nucleotides, the CDR3 is TGTGCCAGCAGTGACCACAACACTGAAGCTTTCTTT. Its protein is CASSDHNTEAFF.

The genes are TRBV28 and TRBJ2-1; D remains ambiguous. Trimming shortened V by 7 bases and J by 5 bases, and 18 bases separated the two germline ends. This CDR3 is 15 amino acids long. Germline lookup yields CDR1 MDHEN and CDR2 SYDVKM. The CDR3 is CASISHPRGHNEQFF. In nucleotides, the CDR3 is TGTGCCAGCATCTCTCACCCCCGCGGACACAATGAGCAGTTCTTC.

This clone was counted once. The chain combines TRBV28 with TRBJ2-7, with D possibly being TRBD1 or TRBD2 (6 bases each). CDR1 MDHEN and CDR2 SYDVKM come from the germline V gene. The V end was cut by 7 bases, the J end by 4 bases, with 14 bases between. This CDR3 contains 13 residues. Written as DNA, the CDR3 is TGTGCCAGCATTACTAGGGGGGTTTACGAGCAGTACTTC. This codes for CASITRGVYEQYF.

V is TRBV19 and J is TRBJ2-2; the D call may be TRBD1 or TRBD2 (5 bases each). CDR3 size: 14 residues. CDR1 is LNHDA, CDR2 SQIVND, per germline (reference sequence). The ends were cut back, 3 bases at V and 6 bases at J, with 11 bases in the middle. The DNA for the CDR3 is TGTGCCAGTAGTATCGGGACGTTTTCCGGGGAGCTGTTTTTT. It translates to CASSIGTFSGELFF.

The chain carries TRBV4-3 and TRBJ2-7; 7 bases are shared with TRBD2. This CDR3 comprises 15 residues. Losses at the gene ends were 3 bases for V and 3 bases for J; bases not matched to a gene: 8. Germline V CDR1 and CDR2: LGHNA, YSLEER. DNA for the CDR3: TGCGCCAGCAGCCAGGGAACCGGGAGGAACTACGAGCAGTACTTC. Its protein is CASSQGTGRNYEQYF.

The gene calls are TRBV27 and TRBJ2-3, with 12 bases that match TRBD2. This CDR3 region has 18 residues. CDR1 is MNHEY, CDR2 SMNVEV, per germline (reference sequence). J lost 14 bases, V lost 0 bases, and 18 bases had no gene match. The CDR3 DNA sequence: TGTGCCAGCAGTTTATCCCCGGGACTAGCGGGCCGGAGGGTTGATCTGTATTTT. It yields the protein CASSLSPGLAGRRVDLYF.